The 5 T cell receptor beta chains given below trace back to one sample, sequenced in a study of identical twins (dated by TCRdb to about 2016). Preparation of the library involved 5' RACE. The sequencing machine was an Illumina HiSeq 2000. The public reads were reprocessed in TCRdb via fastp at Q25 and MiXCR, keeping in-frame beta chains. For every CDR3 protein sequence, its rows merge into one entry that carries the most common genes and DNA. The sample data list 200,000 or so distinct CDR3 sequences, and 15% of these were observed just once. The ten largest clonotypes hold around two fifths of the sample. The data also belong to a second study, concerning T cells expressing NK-cell markers.

Sequencing was carried out using CD8+ T cells sorted from blood. The source of these receptors is a woman aged 18-30 years in good health.

This clonotype was seen ten or more times. This chain uses TRBV9 with TRBJ2-5, with D maybe TRBD2 (5 bases). The V end lost 3 bases, the J end lost 8 bases, and 23 bases lay between the germline ends. CDR3 length: 16 residues. In germline, CDR1 is SGDLS, CDR2 YYNGEE. The DNA of the CDR3 is TGTGCCAGCAGCGGAGGAATCGACTATCAAGAGTTCACCCAGTACTTC. Protein sequence: CASSGGIDYQEFTQYF. Looking up the rest from reference TRBV9 and TRBJ2-5 gives the full variable domain: DSGVTQTPKHLITATGQRVTLRCSPRSGDLSVYWYQQSLDQGLQFLIQYYNGEERAKGNILERFSAQQFPDLHSELNLSSLELGDSALYFCASSGGIDYQEFTQYFGPGTRLLVL.

This clonotype was counted between two and nine times. The chain is built from TRBV29-1 and TRBJ1-4; D is unclear. The CDR3 totals 15 residues. Germline values: CDR1 SQVTM, CDR2 ANQGSEA. Trimming cost V 4 bases and J 4 bases, with 16 bases left between them. The DNA for the CDR3 is TGCAGCGTTGCCGGGGTCCTATATATTAATGAAAAACTGTTTTTT. It specifies CSVAGVLYINEKLFF.

This clonotype appeared a few times. CDR3 region: CSVPQGTEAFF. CDR3 in DNA: TGCAGCGTGCCCCAGGGAACTGAAGCTTTCTTT. The V gene is TRBV29-1, the J gene TRBJ1-1, with a tentative D call TRBD1 (5 bases). Germline V CDR1 and CDR2: SQVTM, ANQGSEA. V was clipped by 6 bases and J by 5 bases, with 10 bases between them. This CDR3 has 11 amino acids.

The chain has TRBV4-3 and TRBJ2-7; D possibly corresponds to TRBD2 (6 bases). V lost 0 bases to trimming and J lost 2 bases, with 17 bases between them. The CDR3 has 17 residues. CDR1 and CDR2 from the germline V gene are LGHNA and YSLEER. CDR3 loop: CASSQESGRDPPYEQYF. DNA of the CDR3: TGCGCCAGCAGCCAAGAATCGGGGCGGGACCCCCCCTACGAGCAGTACTTC.

The chain employs TRBV7-3 and TRBJ2-7; D possibly corresponds to TRBD1 (6 bases). Germline V gene lookup returns CDR1 SGHTA and CDR2 FQGTGA. The CDR3 runs to 15 residues. Between the trimmed V and J ends, which lost 0 bases and 1 base, there was a span of 10 bases. The CDR3 reads CASSLTQGQSYEQYF. As DNA, the CDR3 is TGTGCCAGCAGCTTAACTCAGGGGCAATCCTACGAGCAGTACTTC.